This TCR beta chain was recorded in a study of shared clonotypes between healthy human individuals. Study information: Each donor contributed plates that comprised three CD4 naive, three CD4 memory, two CD8 naive and one CD8 memory.

V gave up 6 bases and J gave up 6 bases; unmatched junction bases: 19. The CDR3 contains 18 residues. In the case of this clone: The antigen is undetermined.

Here immunoSEQ multiplex PCR was the method, and the copy in TCRdb shows in-frame clones only, minus some. Here the sample spans 2 million to 3 million clones, roughly 93% being singletons. Study results and caveats: Among a few donors, approximately 5.4% of naive CD4 clonotypes were found in common. What rarefaction showed was incomplete sorted-subset sequencing despite large depth. Generation of non-shared clonotypes was less probable than generation of clonotypes shared by all four donors.

This TCR derives from a man aged 18-30 years in good health. Some clones in this sample may be carry-over from other donors' samples. The material sequenced was naive CD4+ T cells from PBMCs. Subset meaning: CD45RA+ positively selected. This rearrangement joins TRBV6-7 to TRBJ2-7; 11 nucleotides match TRBD2. TRBV6-7 qualifies as an ORF whose function is uncertain. The CDR3 DNA reads as TGTGCCAGCAGGACCGGGACAGACCCTAGCGGGAGGCTCCGCGAGCAGTACTTC. Its translation: CASRTGTDPSGRLREQYF.